Reported below is one T cell receptor (beta chain). The antigen is not known. This record belongs to a study of T cell responses to AZD1222 COVID-19 vaccine. The protocol was immunoSEQ multiplex PCR, while the TCRdb copy is restricted to in-frame clones and leaves out a portion. The table records 150,000 or so clones, around 94% of them present only once. This CDR3 is built from 14 residues. Germline V gives CDR1 MDHEN, CDR2 SYDVKM. The V end lost 2 bases, the J end lost 3 bases, and 10 bases lay between the germline ends. Findings and caveats of the study: After the peak T cell response, and only then, were repertoires sampled. Only 6 or 7 people who got AZD1222 tested seropositive at baseline. Among vaccine-associated CD4 TCRs, coverage spanned spike, with dominance at 160-218 and 743-854.

Sequenced here: peripheral blood, sampled 28 days after the second AZD1222 dose. V is TRBV28 and J is TRBJ1-1; D is possibly TRBD1 (5 bases). The clonotype was recovered from an adult who received the AZD1222 COVID-19 vaccine. The CDR3 sequence is CASSLAGMDTEAFF. The CDR3 DNA follows: TGTGCCAGCAGTTTAGCAGGGATGGACACTGAAGCTTTCTTT.